This T cell receptor (beta chain) was found in a study of cytomegalovirus exposure and HLA in healthy donors. Notes on the study in general: Reportedly, TCR beta sequences accurately predicted HLA-A and HLA-B alleles in most subjects. Analysis performed later showed TCR beta chains linked to HLA being more clonally expanded than equally common others. The availability of immune exposure information extended only to CMV serostatus. An assumption of roughly uniform sequencing depth across donors underlay the presence/absence analyses.

PCR involved 60 Vbeta and 13 Jbeta primers. Generated by immunoSEQ multiplex PCR, the TCRdb table keeps only in-frame clones and is missing some. The sample includes about 130,000 clones, 77% seen only once; the top ten take around 13%. The V and J ends lost 4 bases and 4 bases, in that order; junction bases with no gene match: 12. Germline V gives CDR1 SNHLY, CDR2 FYNNEI. The CDR3 totals 17 residues. With respect to this clone: Antigen: not known.

V and J are TRBV2 and TRBJ2-7; TRBD2 matches 11 bases. The clonotype originates from a middle-aged woman in good health and CMV-seropositive. Material for sequencing was PBMCs. The CDR3 here is CASSAPGTSGAGYEQYF. In nucleotides, the CDR3 is TGTGCCAGCAGTGCCCCGGGGACTAGCGGAGCCGGTTACGAGCAGTACTTC.